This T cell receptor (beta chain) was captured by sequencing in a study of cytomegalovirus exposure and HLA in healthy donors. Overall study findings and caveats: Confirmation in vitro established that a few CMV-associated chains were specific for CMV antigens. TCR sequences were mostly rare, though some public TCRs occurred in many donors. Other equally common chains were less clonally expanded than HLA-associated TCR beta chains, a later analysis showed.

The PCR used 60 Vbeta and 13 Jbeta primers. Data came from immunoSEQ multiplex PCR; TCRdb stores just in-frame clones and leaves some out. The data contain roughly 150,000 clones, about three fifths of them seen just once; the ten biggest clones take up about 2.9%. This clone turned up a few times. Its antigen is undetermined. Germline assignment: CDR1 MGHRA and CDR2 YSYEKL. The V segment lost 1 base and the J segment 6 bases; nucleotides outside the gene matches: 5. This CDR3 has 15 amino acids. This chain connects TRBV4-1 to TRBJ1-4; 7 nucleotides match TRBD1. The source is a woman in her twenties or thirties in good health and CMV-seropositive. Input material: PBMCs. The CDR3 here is CASSQGGQSYEKLFF. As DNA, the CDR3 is TGCGCCAGCAGCCAAGGGGGACAGAGCTATGAAAAACTGTTTTTT.